Listed below are T cell receptor beta chains from one sample, sequenced in a study of T-cell memory formation after mild COVID-19. MiXCR, run by TCRdb on the 5' RACE reads, gives a single entry per CDR3 protein. The table has approximately 480,000 distinct CDR3 sequences, 15% to 20% seen once; the top ten hold 9% to 15%. The sequenced sample consisted of PBMCs or a T cell subset sorted from them (not recorded which). The receptors stem from an adult woman who had mild COVID-19 (a few samples of this study predate the infection). Cell type and time point are not known. Each CDR3 is given with its conserved first and last residue. The order of the fields is V gene, clone size, J gene, D gene, CDR3 protein, CDR3 DNA. D genes are given only for firm matches. Rows give clone size only sometimes, using once, few, many, or a class for an expanded clone.

TRBV30	.	TRBJ1-1	TRBD1	CAWGGQGRTEAFF	TGTGCCTGGGGGGGACAGGGCCGGACTGAAGCTTTCTTT
TRBV20-1	few	TRBJ2-3	.	CSASLDLTFTDTQYF	TGCAGTGCTAGCCTCGACCTGACTTTCACAGATACGCAGTATTTT
TRBV15	.	TRBJ2-1	TRBD2	CATSRTSGTYNEQFF	TGTGCCACCAGCAGGACTAGCGGCACCTACAATGAGCAGTTCTTC
TRBV10-3	.	TRBJ1-1	.	CAISRTAGTEAFF	TGTGCCATCAGCCGGACGGCGGGCACTGAAGCTTTCTTT
TRBV6-5	.	TRBJ2-3	.	CASSYARGPGRSRTDTQYF	TGTGCCAGCAGTTACGCGAGGGGTCCGGGGCGGAGCCGCACAGATACGCAGTATTTT
TRBV29-1	.	TRBJ1-2	.	CSVGRGSGYTF	TGCAGCGTTGGAAGGGGGTCCGGCTACACCTTC
TRBV2	.	TRBJ2-7	.	CASSRIQGYGEQYF	TGTGCCAGCAGTAGGATACAGGGTTATGGCGAGCAGTACTTC
TRBV20-1	.	TRBJ1-1	TRBD1	CSATGQGASTEAFF	TGCAGTGCAACGGGACAGGGGGCATCCACTGAAGCTTTCTTT
TRBV20-1	few	TRBJ1-2	.	CSASIDYGYTF	TGCAGTGCTTCAATTGACTATGGCTACACCTTC
TRBV4-3	many	TRBJ1-4	.	CASSQDIAGAANEKLFF	TGCGCCAGCAGCCAAGATATAGCAGGGGCGGCTAATGAAAAACTGTTTTTT